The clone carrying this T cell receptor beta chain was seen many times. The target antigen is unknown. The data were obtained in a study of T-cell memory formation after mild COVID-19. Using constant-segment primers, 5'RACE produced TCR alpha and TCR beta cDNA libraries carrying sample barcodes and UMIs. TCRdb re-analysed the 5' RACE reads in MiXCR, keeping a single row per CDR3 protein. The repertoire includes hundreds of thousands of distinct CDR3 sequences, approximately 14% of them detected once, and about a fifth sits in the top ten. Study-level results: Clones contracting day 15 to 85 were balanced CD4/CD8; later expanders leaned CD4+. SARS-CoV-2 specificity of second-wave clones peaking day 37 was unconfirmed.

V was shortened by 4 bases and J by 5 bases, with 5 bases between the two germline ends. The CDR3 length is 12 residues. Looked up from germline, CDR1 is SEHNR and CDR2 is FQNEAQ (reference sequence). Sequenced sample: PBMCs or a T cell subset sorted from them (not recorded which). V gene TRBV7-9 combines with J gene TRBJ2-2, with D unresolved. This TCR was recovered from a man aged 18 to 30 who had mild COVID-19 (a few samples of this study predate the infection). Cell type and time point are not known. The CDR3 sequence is CASSSQTGELFF. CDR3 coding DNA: TGTGCCAGCAGCTCGCAGACCGGGGAGCTGTTTTTT.